What follows is one TCR beta chain and its context. Its antigen is not known. The whole isolated RNA underwent reverse transcription, so sequencing captured expressed TCRB transcripts. Sequencing was performed with immunoSEQ multiplex PCR; in TCRdb, only in-frame clones are kept and a portion is missing. The repertoire includes 140,000 to 150,000 clones, 40% to 55% of them detected once, and roughly 0.43% sits in the top ten. This entry is derived from a study of beta chain features in type 1 diabetes. The CDR3 runs 16 residues. Germline CDR1 reads SGHDN; CDR2 reads FVKESK. Germline trimming cut 1 base from V and 7 bases from J; bases unmatched to any gene: 6. Broader study findings: Compared with healthy donors, patients appeared to share more similar naive, central memory and regulatory TCRB repertoires.

The chain couples TRBV14 to TRBJ2-4; 11 bases agree with TRBD2. The sample consisted of Tregs from blood. The TCR sequence derives from a man between 18 and 29 years old in good health. The CDR3 DNA is TGTGCCAGCAGCCAAGCTCTACTAGCGGGAGTTAACATTCAGTACTTC. Its translation: CASSQALLAGVNIQYF.